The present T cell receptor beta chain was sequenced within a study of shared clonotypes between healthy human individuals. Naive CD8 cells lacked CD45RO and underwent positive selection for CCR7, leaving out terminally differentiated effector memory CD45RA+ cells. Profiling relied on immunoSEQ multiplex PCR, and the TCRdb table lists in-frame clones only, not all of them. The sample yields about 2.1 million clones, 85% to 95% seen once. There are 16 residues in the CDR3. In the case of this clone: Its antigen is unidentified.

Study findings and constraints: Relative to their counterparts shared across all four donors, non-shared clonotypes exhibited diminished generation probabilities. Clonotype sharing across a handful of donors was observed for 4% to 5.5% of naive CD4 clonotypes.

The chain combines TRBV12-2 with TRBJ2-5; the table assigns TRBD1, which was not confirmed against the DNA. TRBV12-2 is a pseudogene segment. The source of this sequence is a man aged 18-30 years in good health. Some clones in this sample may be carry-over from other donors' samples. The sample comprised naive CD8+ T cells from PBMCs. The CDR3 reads CASRTPHRGLGETQYF. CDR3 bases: TGTGCAAGTCGCACACCACACAGGGGGCTGGGGGAGACCCAGTACTTC.